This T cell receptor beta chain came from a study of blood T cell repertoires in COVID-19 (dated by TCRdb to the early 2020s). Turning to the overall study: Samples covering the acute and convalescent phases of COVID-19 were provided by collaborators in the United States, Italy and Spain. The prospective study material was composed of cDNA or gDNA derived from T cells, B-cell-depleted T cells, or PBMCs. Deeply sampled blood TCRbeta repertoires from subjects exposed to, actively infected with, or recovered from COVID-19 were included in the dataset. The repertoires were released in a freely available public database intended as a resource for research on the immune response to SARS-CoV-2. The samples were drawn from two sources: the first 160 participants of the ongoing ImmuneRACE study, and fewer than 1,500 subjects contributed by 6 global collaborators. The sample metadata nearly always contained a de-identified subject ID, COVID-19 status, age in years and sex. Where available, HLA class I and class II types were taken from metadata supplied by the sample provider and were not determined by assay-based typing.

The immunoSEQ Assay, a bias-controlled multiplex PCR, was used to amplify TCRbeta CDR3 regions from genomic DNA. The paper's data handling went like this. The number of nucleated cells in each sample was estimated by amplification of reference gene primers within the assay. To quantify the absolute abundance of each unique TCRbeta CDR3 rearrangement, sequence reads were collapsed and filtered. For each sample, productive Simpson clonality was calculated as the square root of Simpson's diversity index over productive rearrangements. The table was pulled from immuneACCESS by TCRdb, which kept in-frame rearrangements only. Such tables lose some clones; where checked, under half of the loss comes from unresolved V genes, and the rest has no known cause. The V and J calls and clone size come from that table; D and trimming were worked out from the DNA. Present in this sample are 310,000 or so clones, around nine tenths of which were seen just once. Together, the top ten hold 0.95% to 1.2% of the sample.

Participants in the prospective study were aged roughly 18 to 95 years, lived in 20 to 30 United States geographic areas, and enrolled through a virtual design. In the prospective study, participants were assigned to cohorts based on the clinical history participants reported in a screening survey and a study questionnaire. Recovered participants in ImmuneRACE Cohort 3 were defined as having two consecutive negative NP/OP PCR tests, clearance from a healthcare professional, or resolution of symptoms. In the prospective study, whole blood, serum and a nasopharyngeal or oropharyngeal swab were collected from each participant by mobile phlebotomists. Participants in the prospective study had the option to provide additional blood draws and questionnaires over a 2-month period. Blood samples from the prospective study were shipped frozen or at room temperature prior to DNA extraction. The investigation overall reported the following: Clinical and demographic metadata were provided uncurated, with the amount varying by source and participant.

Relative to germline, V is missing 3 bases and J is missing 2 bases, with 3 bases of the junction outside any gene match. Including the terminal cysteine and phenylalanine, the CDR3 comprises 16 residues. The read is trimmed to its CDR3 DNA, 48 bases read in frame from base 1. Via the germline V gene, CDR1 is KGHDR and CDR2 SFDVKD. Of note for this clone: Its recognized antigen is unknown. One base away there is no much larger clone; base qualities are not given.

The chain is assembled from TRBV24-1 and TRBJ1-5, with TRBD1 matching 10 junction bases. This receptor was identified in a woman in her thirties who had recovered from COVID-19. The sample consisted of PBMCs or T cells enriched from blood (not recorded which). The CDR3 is CATSDGTGERNQPQHF. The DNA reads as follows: TGTGCCACCAGTGATGGGACAGGGGAGCGCAATCAGCCCCAGCATTTT.